This is a list of T cell receptor beta chains from one sample in a study of blood T cells in healthy people across ages. MiXCR, run by TCRdb on the 5' RACE reads, gives a single entry per CDR3 protein. The table lists 1.5 million to 1.8 million distinct CDR3 sequences, about 42% of them singletons. Sequencing was performed on blood. Receptors originate from a woman between 18 and 29 years old in good health. Each CDR3 is given with its conserved first and last residue. D genes are given only for firm matches. Some rows mark clone size as missing; the rest say once, few, many or name a class of expanded clone.

DNA,CDR3,D,J,V,size
NA,CASSSSLGDTQYF,NA,TRBJ2-3,TRBV6-6,NA
TGTGCCAGTCCCGGGCCAGGCTACGAGCAGTACTTC,CASPGPGYEQYF,NA,TRBJ2-7,TRBV14,NA
TGTGCCAGCAGTTTAACCTCCAATGGCAATCAGCCCCAGCATTTT,CASSLTSNGNQPQHF,NA,TRBJ1-5,TRBV27,NA
TGTGCCAGCAGAACAACAGGGGTCCACGAGCAGTACTTC,CASRTTGVHEQYF,TRBD1,TRBJ2-7,TRBV7-2,many
TGTGCCAGCAGTTTCACCACCGGGGGGGCCCGGGGCAATGAGCAGTTCTTC,CASSFTTGGARGNEQFF,TRBD2,TRBJ2-1,TRBV6-2/TRBV6-3,NA
TGTGCCAGCAGTTTAGACCCAGGGGCGAACACCGGGGAGCTGTTTTTT,CASSLDPGANTGELFF,NA,TRBJ2-2,TRBV12-3/TRBV12-4,once
TGTGCCACCAGCAGAGAGCGGAGCTCCTACGAGCAGTACTTC,CATSRERSSYEQYF,NA,TRBJ2-7,TRBV15,NA
TGCGCCAGCAACTTGGTGGTGGGACTGCGAGCTAACTATGGCTACACCTTC,CASNLVVGLRANYGYTF,NA,TRBJ1-2,TRBV5-1,NA
TGCAGCGTTGATTTAGCGGGGGGGCAAGAGACCCAGTACTTC,CSVDLAGGQETQYF,TRBD2,TRBJ2-5,TRBV29-1,NA
TGTGCCATCAGGGAGTACAGGGGGGACTATGGCTACACCTTC,CAIREYRGDYGYTF,TRBD1,TRBJ1-2,TRBV10-3,few
TGTGCCAGCAGTCCCAACAGGGGTGGCAATCAGCCCCAGCATTTT,CASSPNRGGNQPQHF,TRBD1,TRBJ1-5,TRBV12-3/TRBV12-4,NA
TGTGCCAGCAGTTTGAAAGGGACAGGGATGTACGAGCAGTACTTC,CASSLKGTGMYEQYF,TRBD1,TRBJ2-7,TRBV27,NA
TGCGCCAGCAGCTCCGGGACACCCCAGAAGCAGTACTTC,CASSSGTPQKQYF,NA,TRBJ2-5,TRBV5-1,NA
TGTGCTAGTGGTTTGGCCCACCCGGACAGAGTTACGGGCTACACCTTC,CASGLAHPDRVTGYTF,NA,TRBJ1-2,TRBV12-5,NA
TGTGCCAGCAGCTTAATCAGGGGGCGAACCGGGGAGCTGTTTTTT,CASSLIRGRTGELFF,TRBD1,TRBJ2-2,TRBV7-9,few
TGCAGCGTTGAGGGGGCCAGGCAGTACGAGCAGTACTTC,CSVEGARQYEQYF,NA,TRBJ2-7,TRBV29-1,NA
TGTGCCAGCAGATCTCTTGGGGGGCGCGGCTATGGCTACACCTTC,CASRSLGGRGYGYTF,NA,TRBJ1-2,TRBV6-6,few
TGTGCCAGCGGCGAGGCAACATCCTACGAGCAGTACTTC,CASGEATSYEQYF,NA,TRBJ2-7,TRBV27,few
TGTGCCAGCAGTTGGGGGGCCGGAAGGTACACTGAAGCTTTCTTT,CASSWGAGRYTEAFF,NA,TRBJ1-1,TRBV28,NA
TGTGCCAGCAGCGTGTTTTCGGTAGGGTTTCATGAGCAGTTCTTC,CASSVFSVGFHEQFF,NA,TRBJ2-1,TRBV9,NA
TGTGCCAGCAGCCCAGGGGCAGGGGGCGAAAAACTGTTTTTT,CASSPGAGGEKLFF,TRBD1,TRBJ1-4,TRBV7-9,NA
TGTGCCAGCAGCTTGGGGGGCAGGGGTTTCGATGAGCAGTTCTTC,CASSLGGRGFDEQFF,NA,TRBJ2-1,TRBV11-2,few
TGTGCCAGCAGCCAAACTAGCGGGACTACCCGAGACCACAATGAGCAGTTCTTC,CASSQTSGTTRDHNEQFF,TRBD2,TRBJ2-1,TRBV7-9,NA
TGTGCCAGCGGGCGCGGGGCGCATCGGGCTGAAGCTTTCTTT,CASGRGAHRAEAFF,NA,TRBJ1-1,TRBV7-9,few
TGTGCCAGCAGTTGGGGGACTGTTTCCTACGAGCAGTACTTC,CASSWGTVSYEQYF,NA,TRBJ2-7,TRBV6-6,NA
TGTGCCAGCAGTTTAAGGGCAGGGAACACTGAAGCTTTCTTT,CASSLRAGNTEAFF,NA,TRBJ1-1,TRBV12-3/TRBV12-4,many
TGTGCCAGCAGCGGAACAACAGGGACTGTTGATGGCTACACCTTC,CASSGTTGTVDGYTF,NA,TRBJ1-2,TRBV9,NA
TGTGCCAGCTGCGGGGGGCACACTGAAGCTTTCTTT,CASCGGHTEAFF,NA,TRBJ1-1,TRBV12-3/TRBV12-4,NA
TGCAGCGTTGAAGAAGGTTTACGGGTCCTGACTTTC,CSVEEGLRVLTF,NA,TRBJ2-6,TRBV29-1,NA
TGCGCCAGCAGCCGACGGGACCTCGACGATGAGCAGTACTTC,CASSRRDLDDEQYF,NA,TRBJ2-5,TRBV4-3,NA
TGTGCCAGCAGTGGACGGACTAGCGGGAGGGCCGGGGAGACCCAGTACTTC,CASSGRTSGRAGETQYF,TRBD2,TRBJ2-5,TRBV25-1,few
TGCGCCAGCAGCTTGGCTCTGACACAAGACACTGAAGCTTTCTTT,CASSLALTQDTEAFF,NA,TRBJ1-1,TRBV5-1,few
TGTGCCAGCAGCCAAGAAGTCCAGGGGCAAGAGACCCAGTACTTC,CASSQEVQGQETQYF,NA,TRBJ2-5,TRBV3-1,few
TGTGCCAGCAGCTTCGGACTAGCGGGAGGGCCACGAGTTGCTGATACGCAGTATTTT,CASSFGLAGGPRVADTQYF,TRBD2,TRBJ2-3,TRBV7-8,few
TGTGCCAGCAGTTTGGAGCGGGGGCGGTACACCGGGGAGCTGTTTTTT,CASSLERGRYTGELFF,TRBD2,TRBJ2-2,TRBV12-3/TRBV12-4,NA
TGTGCCAGCAGCGTTTGGGATAATGAAAAACTGTTTTTT,CASSVWDNEKLFF,NA,TRBJ1-4,TRBV9,NA
TGTGCCAGCTCACCACTCGGGAGCGGGAGTGATAATGAGCAGTTCTTC,CASSPLGSGSDNEQFF,TRBD2,TRBJ2-1,TRBV18,many
TGTGCCAGCAGCTTGTATGAGAGTTTGGCCGGGGAGCTGTTTTTT,CASSLYESLAGELFF,NA,TRBJ2-2,TRBV11-2,NA
TGTGCCAGCAGTACTAACTACAATGAGCAGTTCTTC,CASSTNYNEQFF,NA,TRBJ2-1,TRBV6-5,few
TGCAGTGCTAGAGTGAACACTGAAGCTTTCTTT,CSARVNTEAFF,NA,TRBJ1-1,TRBV20-1,many
TGTGCCATCAGTGACACGGACGGAACCTCCTACAATGAGCAGTTCTTC,CAISDTDGTSYNEQFF,NA,TRBJ2-1,TRBV10-3,NA
TGCGCCAGCAGCGCTTCTAGCCTCCGCTCCTACAATGAGCAGTTCTTC,CASSASSLRSYNEQFF,NA,TRBJ2-1,TRBV5-1,NA
TGTGCCAGCATCAGGGGCGTCGGCTCCTACGAGCAGTTCTTC,CASIRGVGSYEQFF,NA,TRBJ2-1,TRBV6-5,NA
TGCAGCGTCGGCAGGGGGCTTAGCACAGATACGCAGTATTTT,CSVGRGLSTDTQYF,TRBD1,TRBJ2-3,TRBV29-1,NA
TGCGCCAGCAGCCCCCAGGCAGCAACTAATGAAAAACTGTTTTTT,CASSPQAATNEKLFF,NA,TRBJ1-4,TRBV4-3,NA
TGTGCCAGCAGTTTCGGGGACAGGGGGCAGGGTGAGCAGTTCTTC,CASSFGDRGQGEQFF,TRBD1,TRBJ2-1,TRBV12-3/TRBV12-4,NA
TGTGCCAGCAGCTTAGGCCAGCTACCGGGGACAGATACGCAGTATTTT,CASSLGQLPGTDTQYF,NA,TRBJ2-3,TRBV7-2,few
TGTGCCAGCAGTCCCGGACAGAGCTTACTGACTAGCACAGATACGCAGTATTTT,CASSPGQSLLTSTDTQYF,NA,TRBJ2-3,TRBV27,few
TGTGCCAGCAGTTTACGGGACAGGGAGACTGACAACACTGAAGCTTTCTTT,CASSLRDRETDNTEAFF,TRBD1,TRBJ1-1,TRBV27,few
TGTGCCAGCAGTTTTGGGGAGGTGAACACTGAAGCTTTCTTT,CASSFGEVNTEAFF,NA,TRBJ1-1,TRBV6-6,NA
TGTGCCAGCAGCTTGGGGACAGGACAGCCGAATCAGCCCCAGCATTTT,CASSLGTGQPNQPQHF,TRBD1,TRBJ1-5,TRBV7-9,few